The 30 T cell receptor beta chains presented below share a single source sample, sequenced in a study of cytomegalovirus exposure and HLA in healthy donors. Only in-frame clones appear in the TCRdb table, and some are missing; sequencing was by immunoSEQ multiplex PCR. Of roughly 60,000 clones detected, about 95% appear once; the ten largest clones hold approximately 1%. What was sequenced was PBMCs. These receptors all stem from a woman aged 18-29 years in good health and CMV-seronegative.

The chain uses TRBV7-8 and TRBJ1-2; 9 bases match TRBD1. V dropped 5 bases and J dropped 8; count of bases not matched to a gene: 9. There are 14 residues in the CDR3. CDR1 is SGHVS and CDR2 is FQNEAQ in the germline V gene. The CDR3 DNA reads TGTGCCAGCAGCCAGGGACAGGGACGACCCGGCTACACCTTC. Protein product: CASSQGQGRPGYTF. The full variable domain, its missing parts supplied by reference TRBV7-8 and TRBJ1-2, is GAGVSQSPRYKVAKRGQDVALRCDPISGHVSLFWYQQALGQGPEFLTYFQNEAQLDKSGLPSDRFFAERPEGSVSTLKIQRTQQEDSAVYLCASSQGQGRPGYTFGSGTRLTVV.

The gene calls are TRBV11-2 and TRBJ2-1; TRBD2 matches at 9 bases. The CDR3 is 15 residues long. Germline CDR1 is SGHAT and CDR2 is FQNNGV. V gave up 5 bases and J gave up 4 bases; unmatched junction bases: 6. CDR3 DNA sequence: TGTGCCAGCAGCCCGACTAGCGGTATTTACAATGAGCAGTTCTTC. Protein sequence: CASSPTSGIYNEQFF.

V and J are TRBV28 and TRBJ1-4, with D possibly TRBD1 on 5 matching bases. The germline V and J ends were trimmed by 8 bases and 4 bases, with 11 bases remaining between them. Germline V gives CDR1 MDHEN, CDR2 SYDVKM. The CDR3 runs 13 residues. The CDR3 nucleotides are TGTGCCAGCCATGGGGGACTTAATGAAAAACTGTTTTTT. This translates into CASHGGLNEKLFF.

V gene TRBV5-4 combines with J gene TRBJ2-4; 7 bases align to TRBD1. This CDR3 is built from 14 residues. J was trimmed by 8 bases and V by 3 bases; bases with no gene match: 8. The germline V gene encodes CDR1 SGHNT and CDR2 YYREEE (reference sequence). This CDR3 is CASSSGPGQYIQYF. For the CDR3, the DNA is TGTGCCAGCAGCTCGGGTCCGGGACAGTACATTCAGTACTTC.

The rearrangement joins TRBV18 to TRBJ2-1, with 9 bases lining up with TRBD1. J gave up 7 bases and V 6 bases, and 7 bases lay outside the gene matches. The CDR3 contains 14 residues. The V gene's germline CDR1 is KGHSH and CDR2 LQKENI. The CDR3 DNA reads TGTGCCAGCTCCCGGGACAGGGCCGTTAATGAGCAGTTCTTC. Amino acids: CASSRDRAVNEQFF.

The V and J genes are TRBV6-5 and TRBJ2-7; tentatively, D is TRBD2 (5 bases). The CDR3 runs to 14 residues. V lost 5 bases to trimming and J lost 1 base, with 12 bases between them. Looked up from germline, CDR1 is MNHEY and CDR2 is SVGAGI. CDR3 DNA sequence: TGTGCCAGCAGTCCCATCGGGGAATCCTACGAGCAGTACTTC. Its protein product is CASSPIGESYEQYF.

The CDR3 sequence is CASSVGRSTDTQYF. The CDR3 nucleotides are TGTGCCAGCAGCGTAGGGCGGAGCACAGATACGCAGTATTTT. This chain joins TRBV9 and TRBJ2-3; D remains ambiguous. Germline V gene data show CDR1 as SGDLS and CDR2 as YYNGEE. Trimming left V 0 bases short and J 0 bases short, with 5 bases between. This CDR3 has 14 residues.

The rearrangement links TRBV6-6 to TRBJ2-1, with 8 bases fitting TRBD2. The CDR3 is 15 residues long. After removal of 6 bases from V and 10 bases from J, the junction contained 14 bases not matched to a gene. CDR1 MNHNY and CDR2 SVGAGI come from the germline V gene (reference sequence). The CDR3 is CASRQKREWAWEQFF. The CDR3 region has the DNA TGTGCCAGCAGACAAAAGCGGGAGTGGGCGTGGGAGCAGTTCTTC.

The rearrangement joins TRBV7-3 to TRBJ2-5; TRBD2 is a possible D gene (6 bases). The germline V and J ends were trimmed by 2 bases and 5 bases, with 6 bases remaining between them. The CDR3 totals 12 residues. The V gene's germline CDR1 is SGHTA and CDR2 FQGTGA. The DNA for the CDR3 is TGTGCCAGCAGCTTAGCGGGGGAGACCCAGTACTTC. Translating it yields CASSLAGETQYF.

The chain has TRBV4-3 and TRBJ2-3; possible D gene TRBD2, 7 bases. The V gene's germline CDR1 is LGHNA and CDR2 YSLEER. V gave up 1 base and J gave up 4 bases, with 15 bases separating them. The CDR3 spans 16 residues. The CDR3 coding sequence is TGCGCCAGCAGCCAAGGAGCGGAGGGGGGGCCAGATACGCAGTATTTT. This translates into CASSQGAEGGPDTQYF.

CDR3: CASSLDVSGGRETQYF. CDR3 sequence (DNA): TGCGCCAGCAGCTTGGATGTTAGCGGGGGTCGGGAGACCCAGTACTTC. The genes are TRBV5-1 and TRBJ2-5; TRBD2 agrees at 9 bases. Germline trimming cut 0 bases from V and 5 bases from J; bases unmatched to any gene: 8. Germline loops: CDR1 SGHRS, CDR2 YFSETQ. This CDR3 has 16 amino acids.

This clone occurred once. The chain combines TRBV28 with TRBJ1-2; D perhaps matches TRBD1 (6 bases). V was clipped by 2 bases and J by 4 bases, with 8 bases between them. Germline lookup yields CDR1 MDHEN and CDR2 SYDVKM. This CDR3 contains 13 residues. CDR3 bases: TGTGCCAGCAGTTTAACAGGGCCCTATGGCTACACCTTC. Translated: CASSLTGPYGYTF.

The rearrangement uses TRBV5-6 and TRBJ2-3; 8 bases line up with TRBD1. This CDR3 contains 15 residues. Germline assignment: CDR1 SGHDT and CDR2 YYEEEE. V lost 7 bases and J lost 6; bases outside the gene matches: 13. CDR3 sequence: CASRGLDRAPDTQYF. Written as DNA, the CDR3 is TGTGCCAGCCGGGGGCTGGACAGGGCCCCCGATACGCAGTATTTT.

The CDR3 is CASSQDTGETQYF. CDR3 DNA: TGCGCCAGCAGCCAAGATACAGGGGAGACCCAGTACTTC. V is TRBV4-1 and J is TRBJ2-5; the D gene is possibly TRBD1 (6 bases). This CDR3 is built from 13 residues. V gave up 0 bases and J gave up 5 bases, with 7 bases separating them. CDR1 and CDR2 from the germline V gene are MGHRA and YSYEKL.

This clone appeared a single time. The rearrangement uses TRBV4-3 and TRBJ2-7; TRBD1 matches 9 bases. J gave up 2 bases and V 0 bases, and 8 bases lay outside the gene matches. Looked up from germline, CDR1 is LGHNA and CDR2 is YSLEER. There are 17 residues in the CDR3. The CDR3 sequence: CASSQDYGTGWPYEQYF. The DNA for the CDR3 is TGCGCCAGCAGCCAAGATTATGGGACAGGGTGGCCCTACGAGCAGTACTTC.

The chain couples TRBV10-3 to TRBJ2-5, with 11 bases identical to TRBD2. The CDR3 consists of 15 residues. The ends lost 2 bases at V and 4 bases at J; junction bases unmatched: 3. CDR1 is ENHRY, CDR2 SYGVKD, per germline. The CDR3 region has the DNA TGTGCCATCAGTGAGACTAGCGGGAGCGGAGAGACCCAGTACTTC. Translating gives CAISETSGSGETQYF.

The chain couples TRBV29-1 to TRBJ2-7, with 7 bases fitting TRBD1. From germline, CDR1 is SQVTM and CDR2 ANQGSEA. The CDR3 length is 16 residues. With V trimmed by 1 base and J by 0 bases, 9 bases remained unmatched. The CDR3 loop reads CSVEGSTGNTSYEQYF. Written as DNA, the CDR3 is TGCAGCGTTGAAGGGTCGACAGGGAACACCTCCTACGAGCAGTACTTC.

The rearrangement uses TRBV25-1 and TRBJ2-7, with 11 positions matching TRBD2. The CDR3 runs to 14 residues. The germline V gene has CDR1 MGHDK and CDR2 SYGVNS. V shed 6 bases and J 6 bases; nucleotides not matched to a gene: 7. CDR3: CASRGLAGPGEQYF. In DNA form, the CDR3 reads TGTGCCAGCAGAGGACTAGCGGGTCCTGGCGAGCAGTACTTC.

V gene TRBV6-1 combines with J gene TRBJ1-2, with a weak D call TRBD1 (6 bases). The CDR3 is made up of 16 amino acids. V was pared by 4 bases and J by 0 bases, with 15 bases between. Germline V lookup: CDR1 MNHNS, CDR2 SASEGT. CDR3 DNA: TGTGCCAGCAGTGGGGGGCAGACATCTGCTAACTATGGCTACACCTTC. This translates into CASSGGQTSANYGYTF.

The chain uses TRBV6-1 and TRBJ2-7; 10 bases are a match to TRBD1. Germline trimming cut 7 bases from V and 4 bases from J; bases unmatched to any gene: 7. CDR1 and CDR2 from the germline V gene are MNHNS and SASEGT. The CDR3 has 14 residues. The CDR3 loop is CASIPGTGAYEQYF. In DNA, the CDR3 is TGTGCCAGCATCCCCGGGACAGGGGCGTACGAGCAGTACTTC.

The V call is TRBV11-2, the J call TRBJ2-1; the match to TRBD2 covers 7 bases. V trimming: 1 base; J trimming: 3 bases; junction bases outside the gene matches: 6. CDR3 length equals 16 residues. Germline CDR1 reads SGHAT; CDR2 reads FQNNGV. The CDR3 sequence: CASSLVVTSHYNEQFF. CDR3 sequence (DNA): TGTGCCAGCAGCTTAGTGGTGACTAGCCACTACAATGAGCAGTTCTTC.

The chain has TRBV10-3 and TRBJ2-3; 11 bases are shared with TRBD1. The germline gives CDR1 ENHRY, CDR2 SYGVKD. The CDR3 has 15 residues. The V segment lost 2 bases and the J segment 4 bases; nucleotides outside the gene matches: 2. The CDR3 nucleotides read TGTGCCATCAGTGAGGGGGACAGGGGGTCAGATACGCAGTATTTT. Protein sequence: CAISEGDRGSDTQYF.

The CDR3 protein is CASSLVGQDGETQYF. The CDR3 region has the DNA TGTGCCAGCAGCTTAGTGGGACAGGATGGAGAGACCCAGTACTTC. The chain uses TRBV7-7 and TRBJ2-5; 8 nucleotides line up with TRBD1. Germline CDR1 and CDR2: SSHAT and FNYEAQ (reference sequence). The CDR3 extends over 15 amino acids. V shed 1 base, J shed 4 bases, and the junction held 5 bases outside the gene matches.

V usage is TRBV10-3 and J usage is TRBJ2-3; TRBD1 agrees at 8 bases. J was trimmed by 3 bases and V by 10 bases; bases with no gene match: 6. Germline V lookup: CDR1 ENHRY, CDR2 SYGVKD. CDR3 length equals 13 residues. Here the CDR3 DNA reads TGTGCCACTGACAGGGGTGAGACAGATACGCAGTATTTT. Amino acids: CATDRGETDTQYF.

Here the CDR3 DNA reads TGTGCCAGCAGTGACTCATGGGGTAGCGACTTGGGTGAGCAGTTCTTC. This encodes CASSDSWGSDLGEQFF. V is TRBV6-4 and J is TRBJ2-1; tentative D call: TRBD2 (5 bases). CDR3 length: 16 residues. Trimming took off 0 bases at V and 9 bases at J, with 18 bases between the two ends. The germline gives CDR1 MRHNA, CDR2 SNTAGT.

The J gene is TRBJ1-4, the V gene TRBV15, with D uncertain. V was shortened by 3 bases and J by 0 bases, with 5 bases between the two germline ends. The V gene's germline CDR1 is LNHNV and CDR2 YYDKDF (reference sequence). The length of the CDR3 is 14 residues. For the CDR3, the DNA is TGTGCCACCAGCAGGGCTGCAACTAATGAAAAACTGTTTTTT. Protein: CATSRAATNEKLFF.

This chain joins TRBV7-3 and TRBJ2-5, with D possibly matching TRBD1 (5 bases). Between the trimmed V and J ends, which lost 5 bases and 5 bases, there was a span of 12 bases. The CDR3 is 13 residues long. Germline CDR1 SGHTA, CDR2 FQGTGA. Here the CDR3 DNA reads TGTGCCAGCAGCCGCGACAGTGGGGAGACCCAGTACTTC. Its protein is CASSRDSGETQYF. Using reference TRBV7-3 and TRBJ2-5 for the parts outside the CDR3, the full variable domain is GAGVSQTPSNKVTEKGKYVELRCDPISGHTALYWYRQSLGQGPEFLIYFQGTGAADDSGLPNDRFFAVRPEGSVSTLKIQRTERGDSAVYLCASSRDSGETQYFGPGTRLLVL.

A single count supports this clone. This chain connects TRBV7-8 to TRBJ1-1, with D possibly being TRBD1 (6 bases). The germline V and J ends were trimmed by 5 bases and 3 bases, with 19 bases remaining between them. The CDR3 is made up of 16 amino acids. Germline CDR1 reads SGHVS; CDR2 reads FQNEAQ. The CDR3 DNA sequence: TGTGCCAGCAGCCCCTCCCGCGGGGGGGCAGACACTGAAGCTTTCTTT. Translation gives CASSPSRGGADTEAFF.

This clone came up once. The rearrangement uses TRBV19 and TRBJ1-5, with a weak D call TRBD1 (5 bases). Germline V gene data show CDR1 as LNHDA and CDR2 as SQIVND (reference sequence). V lost 3 bases and J 0 bases, leaving 12 bases between the germline ends. The CDR3 is made up of 16 amino acids. The CDR3 DNA reads TGTGCCAGTAGTATGGAGGGACTTTATAGCAATCAGCCCCAGCATTTT. Its protein product is CASSMEGLYSNQPQHF. The variable domain in full, with the rest retrieved from reference TRBV19 and TRBJ1-5, is DGGITQSPKYLFRKEGQNVTLSCEQNLNHDAMYWYRQDPGQGLRLIYYSQIVNDFQKGDIAEGYSVSREKKESFPLTVTSAQKNPTAFYLCASSMEGLYSNQPQHFGDGTRLSIL.

The chain's CDR3 is CASSYFTSTYEQYF. CDR3 nucleotides: TGTGCCAGCAGTTACTTTACTAGTACCTACGAGCAGTACTTC. This chain joins TRBV6-5 and TRBJ2-7; maybe TRBD2 (5 bases). The CDR3 loop spans 14 amino acids. Per germline, CDR1 MNHEY and CDR2 SVGAGI. Trimming stripped 1 base from V and 2 bases from J, with 9 bases between.